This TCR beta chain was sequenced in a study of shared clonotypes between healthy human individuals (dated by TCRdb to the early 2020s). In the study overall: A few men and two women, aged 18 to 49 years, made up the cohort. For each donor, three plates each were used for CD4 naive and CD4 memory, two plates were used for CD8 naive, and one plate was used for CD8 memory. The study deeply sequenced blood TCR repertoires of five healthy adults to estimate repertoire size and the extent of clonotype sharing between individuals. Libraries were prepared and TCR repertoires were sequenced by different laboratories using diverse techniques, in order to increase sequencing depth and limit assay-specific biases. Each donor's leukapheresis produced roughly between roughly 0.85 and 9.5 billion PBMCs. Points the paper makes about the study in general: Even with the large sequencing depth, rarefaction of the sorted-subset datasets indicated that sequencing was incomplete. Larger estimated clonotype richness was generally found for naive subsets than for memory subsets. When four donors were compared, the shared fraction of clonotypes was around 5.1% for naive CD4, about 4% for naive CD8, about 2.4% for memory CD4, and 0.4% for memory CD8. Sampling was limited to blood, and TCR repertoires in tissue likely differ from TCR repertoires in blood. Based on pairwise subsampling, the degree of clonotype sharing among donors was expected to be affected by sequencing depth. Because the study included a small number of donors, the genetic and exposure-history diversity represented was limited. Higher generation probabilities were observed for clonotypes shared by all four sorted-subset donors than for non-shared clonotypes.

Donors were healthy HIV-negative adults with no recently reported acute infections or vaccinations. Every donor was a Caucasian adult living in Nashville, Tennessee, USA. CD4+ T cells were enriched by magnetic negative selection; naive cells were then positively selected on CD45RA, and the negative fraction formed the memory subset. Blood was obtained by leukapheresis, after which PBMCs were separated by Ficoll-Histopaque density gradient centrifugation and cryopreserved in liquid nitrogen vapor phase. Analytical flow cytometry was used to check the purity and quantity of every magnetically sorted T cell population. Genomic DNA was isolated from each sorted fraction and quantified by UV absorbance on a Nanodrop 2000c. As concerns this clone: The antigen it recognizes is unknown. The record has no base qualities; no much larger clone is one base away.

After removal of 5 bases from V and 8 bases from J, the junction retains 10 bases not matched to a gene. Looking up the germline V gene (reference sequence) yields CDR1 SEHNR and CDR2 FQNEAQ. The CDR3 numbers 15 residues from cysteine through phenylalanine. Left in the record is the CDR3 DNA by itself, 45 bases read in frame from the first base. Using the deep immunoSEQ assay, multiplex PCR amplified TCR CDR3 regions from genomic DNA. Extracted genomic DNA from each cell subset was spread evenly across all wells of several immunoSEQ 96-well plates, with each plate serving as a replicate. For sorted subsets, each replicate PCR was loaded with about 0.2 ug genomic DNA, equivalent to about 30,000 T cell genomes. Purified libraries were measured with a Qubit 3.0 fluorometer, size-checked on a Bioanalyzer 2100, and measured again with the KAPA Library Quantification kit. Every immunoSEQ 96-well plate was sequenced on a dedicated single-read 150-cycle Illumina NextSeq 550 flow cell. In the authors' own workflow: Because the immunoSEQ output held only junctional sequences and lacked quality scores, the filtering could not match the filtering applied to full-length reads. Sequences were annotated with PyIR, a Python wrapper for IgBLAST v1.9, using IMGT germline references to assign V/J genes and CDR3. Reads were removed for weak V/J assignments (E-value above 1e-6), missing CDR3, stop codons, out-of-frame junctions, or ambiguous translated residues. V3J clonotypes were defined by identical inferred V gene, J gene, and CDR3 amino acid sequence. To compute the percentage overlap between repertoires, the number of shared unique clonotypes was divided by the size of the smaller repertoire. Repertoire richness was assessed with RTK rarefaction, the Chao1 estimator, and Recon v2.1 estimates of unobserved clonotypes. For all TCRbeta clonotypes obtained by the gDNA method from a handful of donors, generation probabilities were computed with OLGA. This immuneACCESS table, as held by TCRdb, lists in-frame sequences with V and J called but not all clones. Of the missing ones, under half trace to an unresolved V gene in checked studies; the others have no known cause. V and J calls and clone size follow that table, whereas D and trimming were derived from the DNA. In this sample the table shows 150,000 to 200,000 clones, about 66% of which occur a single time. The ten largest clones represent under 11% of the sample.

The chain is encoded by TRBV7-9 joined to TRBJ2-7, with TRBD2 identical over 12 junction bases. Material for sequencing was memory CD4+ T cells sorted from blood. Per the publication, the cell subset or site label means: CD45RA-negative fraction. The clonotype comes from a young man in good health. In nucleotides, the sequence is TGTGCCAGCAGCCACGACACTAGCGGGAGGTCGCAGCAGTACTTC. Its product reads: CASSHDTSGRSQQYF.